This T cell receptor (beta chain) was profiled in a study of blood T cell repertoires in COVID-19. Germline V gene sequence: CDR1 MNHEY, CDR2 SVGEGT. This CDR3 has 16 residues. V trimming: 5 bases; J trimming: 3 bases; junction bases outside the gene matches: 5. Clones were read by immunoSEQ multiplex PCR, and TCRdb kept only the in-frame ones, dropping some. Of 200,000 to 250,000 clones listed, roughly 80% are singletons. This chain joins TRBV6-2 or TRBV6-3 and TRBJ2-6; TRBD1 matches 9 bases. The TCR comes from a woman older than 75 with active or convalescent COVID-19. Specimen: peripheral blood. CDR3 nucleotides: TGTGCCAGCAGTCTGGACAGGGGCGATGGGGCCAACGTCCTGACTTTC. Translating it yields CASSLDRGDGANVLTF.